The T cell receptor beta chain under discussion was sequenced for a study of blood T cell repertoires in COVID-19. Looking at the study overall: Spain, Italy and the United States supplied samples that represented acute and convalescent COVID-19. T cells, B-cell-depleted T cells, or PBMCs provided the cDNA or gDNA that served as material.

V was pared by 3 bases and J by 6 bases, with 18 bases between. From germline, CDR1 is KGHDR and CDR2 SFDVKD. The CDR3 loop spans 16 amino acids. As processed by the authors: Scientists estimated how many nucleated cells there were by amplifying reference gene primers. Method: immunoSEQ multiplex PCR; TCRdb's copy keeps in-frame clones and lacks some. V, J and clone size reflect that table, while D and trimming were determined from the DNA. The top ten clones hold roughly 4% of a sample with 100,000 to 150,000 clones, around 81% of them seen once. The rearrangement uses TRBV24-1 and TRBJ2-3; tentatively, D is TRBD2 (5 bases). This TCR derives from a woman between 50 and 59 years old with acute or convalescent COVID-19. Input material: peripheral blood. The CDR3 DNA reads as TGTGCCACCAGTGATCCGTCAGAGGAGAGGGTGGATACGCAGTATTTT. The encoded protein is CATSDPSEERVDTQYF.